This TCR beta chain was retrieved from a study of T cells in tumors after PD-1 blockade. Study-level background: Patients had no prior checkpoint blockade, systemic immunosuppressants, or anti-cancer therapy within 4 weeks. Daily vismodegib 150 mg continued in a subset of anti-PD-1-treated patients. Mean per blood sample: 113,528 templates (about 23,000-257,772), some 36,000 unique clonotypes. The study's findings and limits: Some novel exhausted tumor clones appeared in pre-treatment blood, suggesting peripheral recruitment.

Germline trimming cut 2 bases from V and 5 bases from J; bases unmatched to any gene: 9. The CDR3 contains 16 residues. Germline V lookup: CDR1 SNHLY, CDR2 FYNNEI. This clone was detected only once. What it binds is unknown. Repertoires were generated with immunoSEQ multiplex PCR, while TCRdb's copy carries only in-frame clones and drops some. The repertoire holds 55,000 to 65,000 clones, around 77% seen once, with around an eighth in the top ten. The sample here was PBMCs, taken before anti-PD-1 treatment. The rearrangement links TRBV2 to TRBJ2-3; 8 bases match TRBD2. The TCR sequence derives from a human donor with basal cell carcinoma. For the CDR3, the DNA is TGTGCCAGCAGTGAAACACCGGGGGGGCCACGAGATACGCAGTATTTT. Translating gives CASSETPGGPRDTQYF.